These 24 T cell receptor beta chains share one sample of origin, sequenced in a study of blood T cell repertoires in COVID-19. Sequencing used immunoSEQ multiplex PCR; TCRdb keeps in-frame clones, though not all of them. The data show 260,000 or so clones, roughly 88% seen once. The sequenced sample consisted of PBMCs or T cells enriched from blood (not recorded which). These receptors were taken from a woman between 40 and 55 years old with acute COVID-19.

The rearrangement uses TRBV2 and TRBJ1-1; the D is unclear. Germline CDR1 and CDR2: SNHLY and FYNNEI. Trimming took off 4 bases at V and 2 bases at J, with 8 bases between the two ends. This CDR3 is built from 13 residues. This chain's CDR3 is CASSAQYNTEAFF. The CDR3, as DNA: TGTGCCAGCAGTGCACAGTATAACACTGAAGCTTTCTTT.

The chain combines TRBV6-5 with TRBJ1-5, with 7 bases lining up with TRBD1. Trimming at V came to 6 bases and at J to 5 bases, leaving 10 bases not matched to a gene. CDR3 length: 15 residues. The germline V gene has CDR1 MNHEY and CDR2 SVGAGI. The CDR3 reads CASRLTGASDQPQHF. CDR3 DNA sequence: TGTGCCAGCAGACTCACAGGGGCGAGCGATCAGCCCCAGCATTTT.

This chain links TRBV27 with TRBJ1-1, with 7 bases aligning to TRBD1. Unmatched junction bases numbered 3, after V lost 1 base and J lost 1 base. CDR1 and CDR2 from the germline V gene are MNHEY and SMNVEV (reference sequence). The CDR3 has 15 residues. The CDR3 coding sequence is TGTGCCAGCAGTTTATGGACAGGCCCGAACACTGAAGCTTTCTTT. This translates into CASSLWTGPNTEAFF.

This clone was detected only once. The chain recombines TRBV4-1 with TRBJ1-1, with 7 bases matching TRBD1. The CDR3 spans 14 residues. The V gene end was trimmed by 4 bases and the J gene end by 3 bases; junction bases not matched to a gene: 5. CDR1 and CDR2 (germline): MGHRA, YSYEKL. CDR3 coding DNA: TGCGCCAGCAGCCTCCGGGACAGAGACACTGAAGCTTTCTTT. Translating gives CASSLRDRDTEAFF.

This rearrangement joins TRBV3-1 (or the pseudogene TRBV3-2) to TRBJ1-1; D remains unclear. Germline V CDR1 and CDR2: LGHDT, YNNKEL (reference sequence). The V end lost 6 bases, the J end lost 10 bases, and 15 bases lay between the germline ends. This CDR3 comprises 12 residues. DNA of the CDR3: TGTGCCAGCAGTGTCGGACCTCGGGGAGCTTTCTTT. Translation gives CASSVGPRGAFF.

This CDR3 reads CASRRPGTGNQPQHF. The CDR3 nucleotides are TGTGCCAGCAGGAGACCCGGGACAGGGAATCAGCCCCAGCATTTT. The V gene is TRBV27, the J gene TRBJ1-5, with TRBD1 matching over 9 bases. The CDR3 extends over 15 amino acids. J gave up 4 bases and V 6 bases, and 7 bases lay outside the gene matches. The germline V gene has CDR1 MNHEY and CDR2 SMNVEV (reference sequence).

This rearrangement joins TRBV15 to TRBJ1-3; 8 nucleotides line up with TRBD1. Germline assignment: CDR1 LNHNV and CDR2 YYDKDF (reference sequence). V lost 1 base to trimming and J lost 0 bases; unmatched junction nucleotides: 11. There are 19 residues in the CDR3. The CDR3 protein is CATSRGPPGQDFSGNTIYF. The CDR3 region has the DNA TGTGCCACCAGCAGAGGTCCTCCGGGACAGGACTTCTCTGGAAACACCATATATTTT.

The chain carries TRBV29-1 and TRBJ1-1; 9 bases map to TRBD1. CDR3 length: 13 amino acids. CDR1 and CDR2 (germline): SQVTM, ANQGSEA. The V and J ends lost 8 bases and 3 bases, in that order; junction bases with no gene match: 7. This CDR3 is CSSRTGEDTEAFF. The CDR3 nucleotides are TGCAGCTCCCGGACAGGGGAGGACACTGAAGCTTTCTTT. The whole variable domain, remainder taken from reference TRBV29-1 and TRBJ1-1, is SAVISQKPSRDICQRGTSLTIQCQVDSQVTMMFWYRQQPGQSLTLIATANQGSEATYESGFVIDKFPISRPNLTFSTLTVSNMSPEDSSIYLCSSRTGEDTEAFFGQGTRLTVV.

The rearrangement uses TRBV5-1 and TRBJ1-2; TRBD1 is a possible D gene (5 bases). Trimming left V 2 bases short and J 3 bases short, with 11 bases between. This CDR3 contains 14 residues. CDR1 is SGHRS and CDR2 is YFSETQ in the germline V gene. CDR3 in amino acids: CASSFMPGHYGYTF. For the CDR3, the DNA is TGCGCCAGCAGCTTCATGCCAGGGCACTATGGCTACACCTTC. The whole variable domain, filled in from reference TRBV5-1 and TRBJ1-2, reads KAGVTQTPRYLIKTRGQQVTLSCSPISGHRSVSWYQQTPGQGLQFLFEYFSETQRNKGNFPGRFSGRQFSNSRSEMNVSTLELGDSALYLCASSFMPGHYGYTFGSGTRLTVV.

The chain joins TRBV7-2 to TRBJ1-4; 7 bases fit TRBD1. Per germline, CDR1 SGHTA and CDR2 FQGNSA. Trimming removed 3 bases from V and 8 bases from J; junction bases left unmatched: 3. The CDR3 loop spans 13 amino acids. CDR3 bases: TGTGCCAGCAGCTTCCAGGGGGTAGAAAAACTGTTTTTT. Amino acid sequence: CASSFQGVEKLFF.

This chain uses TRBV30 with TRBJ1-2, with D possibly TRBD1 on 5 matching bases. Trimming left V 3 bases short and J 1 base short, with 12 bases between. This CDR3 has 14 residues. Germline V lookup: CDR1 GTSNPN, CDR2 SVGIG (reference sequence). The CDR3: CAWRNGRGNYGYTF. The CDR3 nucleotides read TGTGCCTGGAGGAACGGGAGGGGTAACTATGGCTACACCTTC.

This clone occurred a few times. V is TRBV6-5 and J is TRBJ2-5; a weak D match, TRBD2 (6 bases). CDR3 length: 14 residues. Germline-derived CDR1 and CDR2 are MNHEY and SVGAGI. The V and J ends lost 10 bases and 9 bases respectively, with 24 bases between them. The CDR3 nucleotides read TGTGCCACCTCGCCTAGCGTGAACCTGGTGGCCCAGTACTTC. Protein product: CATSPSVNLVAQYF.

The chain couples TRBV5-1 to TRBJ1-3, with 9 nucleotides matching TRBD1. V gave up 4 bases and J gave up 4 bases; unmatched junction bases: 6. Germline CDR1 SGHRS, CDR2 YFSETQ. This CDR3 has 15 residues. Written as DNA, the CDR3 is TGCGCCAGCAGCCCTGGGACAGGGAGCGGAAACACCATATATTTT. This gives the protein CASSPGTGSGNTIYF.

This clone has a handful of counts. V and J are TRBV3-1 (or the pseudogene TRBV3-2) and TRBJ1-3; D gene unclear. This CDR3 comprises 13 residues. Germline V gene lookup returns CDR1 LGHDT and CDR2 YNNKEL (reference sequence). V lost 4 bases, J lost 2 bases, and 6 bases lay in between. The CDR3 DNA sequence: TGTGCCAGCAGCCCTAGGACTGGAAACACCATATATTTT. It translates to CASSPRTGNTIYF.

This chain joins TRBV9 and TRBJ2-3; tentative D call: TRBD2 (6 bases). The CDR3 covers 17 residues. Trimming cost V 2 bases and J 7 bases, with 23 bases left between them. CDR1 is SGDLS and CDR2 is YYNGEE in the germline V gene. DNA of the CDR3: TGTGCCAGCAGCGTTCTGGAGGACGGGGGATTAGGAAATACGCAGTATTTT. It is translated as CASSVLEDGGLGNTQYF. Combining the CDR3 with reference TRBV9 and TRBJ2-3 gives the whole variable domain DSGVTQTPKHLITATGQRVTLRCSPRSGDLSVYWYQQSLDQGLQFLIQYYNGEERAKGNILERFSAQQFPDLHSELNLSSLELGDSALYFCASSVLEDGGLGNTQYFGPGTRLTVL.

This sequence joins TRBV6-6 and TRBJ2-7; 11 nucleotides align to TRBD2. Germline trimming cut 6 bases from V and 1 base from J; bases unmatched to any gene: 8. Germline V gene lookup returns CDR1 MNHNY and CDR2 SVGAGI (reference sequence). The CDR3 consists of 16 residues. CDR3 region: CASSTSGRGESYEQYV. The CDR3 nucleotides read TGTGCCAGCAGCACTAGCGGGAGAGGCGAATCCTACGAGCAGTACGTC.

The chain has TRBV2 and TRBJ2-7; D gene ambiguous. The length of the CDR3 is 12 residues. The ends were cut back, 7 bases at V and 1 base at J, with 8 bases in the middle. CDR1 is SNHLY, CDR2 FYNNEI, per germline. The CDR3 region has the DNA TGTGCCAGCATGGCGGTTTCCTACGAGCAGTACTTC. Protein product: CASMAVSYEQYF.

This chain uses TRBV3-1 (or the pseudogene TRBV3-2) with TRBJ2-1; D is unresolved. Trimming stripped 4 bases from V and 0 bases from J, with 10 bases between. The germline V gene encodes CDR1 LGHDT and CDR2 YNNKEL (reference sequence). This CDR3 comprises 15 residues. The CDR3 spells CASSPTQNSYNEQFF. In DNA form, the CDR3 reads TGTGCCAGCAGCCCGACACAAAACTCCTACAATGAGCAGTTCTTC.

V gene TRBV20-1 combines with J gene TRBJ1-5; 8 nucleotides align to TRBD1. Germline CDR1 and CDR2: DFQATT and SNEGSKA (reference sequence). Trimming at V came to 3 bases and at J to 6 bases, leaving 16 bases not matched to a gene. The CDR3 is made up of 17 amino acids. This CDR3 is CSASASRGHYVGQPQHF. The CDR3 DNA follows: TGCAGTGCTAGTGCCTCCAGGGGGCATTACGTCGGTCAGCCCCAGCATTTT.

The chain couples TRBV19 to TRBJ1-2; TRBD1 matches 7 bases. Trimming took 5 bases from V and 3 from J; bases not matched to a gene: 12. Germline V gene data show CDR1 as LNHDA and CDR2 as SQIVND (reference sequence). The CDR3 spans 16 residues. In DNA, the CDR3 is TGTGCCAGTAGTTACAGGGGCGAACCCATTGACTATGGCTACACCTTC. Translation: CASSYRGEPIDYGYTF.

The chain combines TRBV2 with TRBJ1-2; TRBD1 aligns across 8 bases. The CDR3 contains 16 residues. Losses at the gene ends were 4 bases for V and 4 bases for J; bases not matched to a gene: 11. Germline V gene lookup returns CDR1 SNHLY and CDR2 FYNNEI. CDR3 region: CASSGWTGRGGYGYTF. The CDR3 DNA sequence: TGTGCCAGCAGTGGGTGGACAGGGAGGGGAGGCTATGGCTACACCTTC.

The chain recombines TRBV28 with TRBJ1-5, with 8 bases fitting TRBD1. Germline lookup yields CDR1 MDHEN and CDR2 SYDVKM. After removal of 2 bases from V and 5 bases from J, the junction contained 8 bases not matched to a gene. The CDR3 is 16 amino acids. The CDR3 here is CASSLNRGTGDQPQHF. The DNA of the CDR3 is TGTGCCAGCAGTTTAAACCGCGGGACAGGTGATCAGCCCCAGCATTTT.

The chain joins TRBV5-1 to TRBJ2-2, with a weak D call TRBD1 (6 bases). This CDR3 has 15 residues. CDR1 SGHRS and CDR2 YFSETQ come from the germline V gene. The V end lost 1 base, the J end lost 3 bases, and 10 bases lay between the germline ends. CDR3 nucleotide sequence: TGCGCCAGCAGCTTGCCAGGGGCGGACACCGGGGAGCTGTTTTTT. Protein: CASSLPGADTGELFF. The variable domain in full, with the rest retrieved from reference TRBV5-1 and TRBJ2-2, is KAGVTQTPRYLIKTRGQQVTLSCSPISGHRSVSWYQQTPGQGLQFLFEYFSETQRNKGNFPGRFSGRQFSNSRSEMNVSTLELGDSALYLCASSLPGADTGELFFGEGSRLTVL.

V is TRBV27 and J is TRBJ1-5; tentatively, D is TRBD1 (6 bases). V lost 4 bases to trimming and J lost 7 bases, with 14 bases between them. Per the germline V gene, CDR1 is MNHEY and CDR2 is SMNVEV (reference sequence). The CDR3 has 14 amino acids. CDR3 residues: CASSSGQSGQPQHF. CDR3 nucleotides: TGTGCCAGCAGTTCCGGACAGTCAGGACAGCCCCAGCATTTT.